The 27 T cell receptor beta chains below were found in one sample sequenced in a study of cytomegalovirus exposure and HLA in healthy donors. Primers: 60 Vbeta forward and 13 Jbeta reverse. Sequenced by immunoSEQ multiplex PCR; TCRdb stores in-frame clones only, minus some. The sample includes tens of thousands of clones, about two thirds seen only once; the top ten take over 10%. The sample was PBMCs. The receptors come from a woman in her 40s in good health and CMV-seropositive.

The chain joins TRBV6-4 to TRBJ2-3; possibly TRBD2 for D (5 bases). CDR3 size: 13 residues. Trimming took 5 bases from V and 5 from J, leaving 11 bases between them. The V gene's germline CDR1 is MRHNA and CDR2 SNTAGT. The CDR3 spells CASSRDGEDTQYF. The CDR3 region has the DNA TGTGCCAGCAGTCGGGATGGGGAAGATACGCAGTATTTT.

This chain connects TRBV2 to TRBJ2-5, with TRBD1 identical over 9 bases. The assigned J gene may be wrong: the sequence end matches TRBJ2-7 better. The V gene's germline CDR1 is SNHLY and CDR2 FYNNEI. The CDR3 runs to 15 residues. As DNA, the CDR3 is TGTGCCAGCAGTGATGGGACAGGGTTTTTCCACGAGCAGTACTTC. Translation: CASSDGTGFFHEQYF.

The CDR3: CASAPDKINSPLHF. Written as DNA, the CDR3 is TGCGCCAGCGCACCAGACAAAATTAATTCACCCCTCCACTTT. The chain is built from TRBV5-1 and TRBJ1-6; no reliable D call. The V gene's germline CDR1 is SGHRS and CDR2 YFSETQ. CDR3 size: 14 residues. The V gene lost 7 bases and the J gene lost 6 bases, with 14 bases spanning the gap.

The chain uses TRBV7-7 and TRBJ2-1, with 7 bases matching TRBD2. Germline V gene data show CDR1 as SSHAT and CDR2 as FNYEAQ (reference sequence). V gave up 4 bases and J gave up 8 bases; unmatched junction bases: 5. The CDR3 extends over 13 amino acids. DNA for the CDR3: TGTGCCAGCAGCTCACTAGCGTGGGATGAGCAGTTCTTC. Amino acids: CASSSLAWDEQFF.

For the CDR3, the DNA is TGTGCCATCAGTGATCCCGAGGTGAATGAAGCTTTCTTT. Its protein product is CAISDPEVNEAFF. The V call is TRBV10-3, the J call TRBJ1-1; D not certain. The V gene lost 3 bases and the J gene lost 7 bases, with 12 bases spanning the gap. From germline, CDR1 is ENHRY and CDR2 SYGVKD. The CDR3 consists of 13 residues.

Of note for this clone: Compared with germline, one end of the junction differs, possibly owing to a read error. This CDR3 is CASSLGSGGRTDAQYF. Written as DNA, the CDR3 is TGCGCCAGCAGCTTAGGAAGCGGGGGACGCACAGATGCGCAGTATTTT. The chain joins TRBV5-1 to TRBJ2-3, with 8 positions matching TRBD2. Germline V lookup: CDR1 SGHRS, CDR2 YFSETQ. This CDR3 has 16 amino acids.

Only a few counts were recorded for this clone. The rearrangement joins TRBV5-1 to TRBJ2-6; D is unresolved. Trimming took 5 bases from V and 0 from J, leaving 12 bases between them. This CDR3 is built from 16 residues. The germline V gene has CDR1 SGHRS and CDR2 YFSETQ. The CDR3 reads CASRSQANSGANVLTF. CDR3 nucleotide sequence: TGCGCCAGCAGGTCTCAGGCAAACTCTGGGGCCAACGTCCTGACTTTC.

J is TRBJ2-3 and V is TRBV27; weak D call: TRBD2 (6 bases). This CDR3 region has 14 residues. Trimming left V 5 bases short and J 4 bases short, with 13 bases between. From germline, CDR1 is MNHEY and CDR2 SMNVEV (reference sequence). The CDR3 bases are TGTGCCAGCAGTCAGCTTAGGAGGGCAGATACGCAGTATTTT. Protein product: CASSQLRRADTQYF.

The CDR3 coding sequence is TGTGCCAGCAGTGACTGGGACAGGGGAAACACCGGGGAGCTGTTTTTT. Encoded protein: CASSDWDRGNTGELFF. This chain uses TRBV25-1 with TRBJ2-2, with 10 bases identical to TRBD1. Unmatched junction bases numbered 3, after V lost 3 bases and J lost 2 bases. In germline, CDR1 is MGHDK, CDR2 SYGVNS. The CDR3 extends over 16 amino acids.

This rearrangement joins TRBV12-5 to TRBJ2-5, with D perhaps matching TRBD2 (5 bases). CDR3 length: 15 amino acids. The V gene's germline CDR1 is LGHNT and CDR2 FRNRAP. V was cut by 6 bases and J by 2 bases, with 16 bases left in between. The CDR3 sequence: CASGLWDSVQETQYF. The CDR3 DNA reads TGTGCTAGTGGCTTGTGGGATAGCGTTCAAGAGACCCAGTACTTC.

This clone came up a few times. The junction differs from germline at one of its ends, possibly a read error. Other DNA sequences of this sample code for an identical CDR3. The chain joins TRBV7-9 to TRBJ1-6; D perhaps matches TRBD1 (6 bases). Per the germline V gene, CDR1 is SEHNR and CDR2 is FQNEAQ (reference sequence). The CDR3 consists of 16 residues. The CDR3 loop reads CASTFSRGIDNSPLHF. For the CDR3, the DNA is TGTGCCAGCACCTTCAGCAGGGGTATAGACAATTCACCCCTCCACTTC.

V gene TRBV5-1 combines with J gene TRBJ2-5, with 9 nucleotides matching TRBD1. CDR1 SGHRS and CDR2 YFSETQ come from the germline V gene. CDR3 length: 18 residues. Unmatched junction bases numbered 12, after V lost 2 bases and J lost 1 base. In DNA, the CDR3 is TGCGCCAGCAGCTTTCAATCCGGGACAGGGATGCTCCAAGAGACCCAGTACTTC. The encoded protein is CASSFQSGTGMLQETQYF.

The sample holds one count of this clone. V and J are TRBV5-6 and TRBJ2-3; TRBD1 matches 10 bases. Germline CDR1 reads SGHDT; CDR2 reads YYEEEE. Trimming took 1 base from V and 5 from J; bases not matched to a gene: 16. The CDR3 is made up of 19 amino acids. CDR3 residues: CASSLTLLPGQGILDTQYF. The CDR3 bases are TGTGCCAGCAGCTTGACTCTATTACCGGGACAGGGGATTTTAGATACGCAGTATTTT.

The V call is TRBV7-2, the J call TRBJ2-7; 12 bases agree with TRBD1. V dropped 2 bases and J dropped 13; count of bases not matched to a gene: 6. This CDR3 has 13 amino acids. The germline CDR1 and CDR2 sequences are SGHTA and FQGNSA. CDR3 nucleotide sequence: TGTGCCAGCAGCTTAACGGGACAGGGGGCTAATTACTTC. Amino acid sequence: CASSLTGQGANYF.

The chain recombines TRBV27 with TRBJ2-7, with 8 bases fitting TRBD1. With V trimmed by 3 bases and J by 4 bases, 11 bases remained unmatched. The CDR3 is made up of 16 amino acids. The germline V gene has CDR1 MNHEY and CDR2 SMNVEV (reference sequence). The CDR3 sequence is CASSFHRQGRYYEQYF. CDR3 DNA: TGTGCCAGCAGTTTCCACAGACAGGGGAGATATTACGAGCAGTACTTC.

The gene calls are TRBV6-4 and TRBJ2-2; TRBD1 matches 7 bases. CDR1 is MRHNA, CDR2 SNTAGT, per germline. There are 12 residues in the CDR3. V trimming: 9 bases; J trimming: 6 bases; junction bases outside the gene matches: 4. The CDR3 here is CAREQGPGELFF. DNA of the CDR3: TGTGCCAGAGAACAGGGGCCCGGGGAGCTGTTTTTT.

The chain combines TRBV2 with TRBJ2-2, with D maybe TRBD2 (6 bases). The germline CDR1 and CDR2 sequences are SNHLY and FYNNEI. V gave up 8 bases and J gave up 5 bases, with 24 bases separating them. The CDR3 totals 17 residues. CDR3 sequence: CASPKGGAGTSTGELFF. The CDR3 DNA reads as TGTGCCAGCCCTAAAGGAGGGGCGGGGACGAGTACCGGGGAGCTGTTTTTT.

The CDR3 reads CASSRGIGGELFF. CDR3 nucleotide sequence: TGTGCCAGCAGCCGGGGGATTGGCGGGGAGCTGTTTTTT. This chain uses TRBV7-2 with TRBJ2-2; maybe TRBD2 (6 bases). V gave up 5 bases and J gave up 7 bases, with 11 bases separating them. There are 13 residues in the CDR3. Germline V lookup: CDR1 SGHTA, CDR2 FQGNSA.

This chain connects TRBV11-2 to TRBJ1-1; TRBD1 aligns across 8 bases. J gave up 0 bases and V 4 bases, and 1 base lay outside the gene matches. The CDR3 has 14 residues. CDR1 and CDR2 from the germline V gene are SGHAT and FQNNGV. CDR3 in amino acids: CASSWTGMNTEAFF. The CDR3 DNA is TGTGCCAGCAGCTGGACAGGGATGAACACTGAAGCTTTCTTT.

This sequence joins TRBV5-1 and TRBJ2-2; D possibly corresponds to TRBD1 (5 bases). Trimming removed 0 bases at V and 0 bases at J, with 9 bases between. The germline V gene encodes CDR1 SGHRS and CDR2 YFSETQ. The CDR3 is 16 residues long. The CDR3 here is CASSLVGATNTGELFF. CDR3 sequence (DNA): TGCGCCAGCAGCTTGGTTGGGGCAACGAACACCGGGGAGCTGTTTTTT.

CDR3 sequence reads: CASSTTRSEAFF. The CDR3 DNA reads TGTGCCAGCAGTACCACCAGGTCAGAAGCTTTCTTT. This chain links TRBV2 with TRBJ1-1; D uncertain. Trimming removed 5 bases at V and 8 bases at J, with 12 bases between. Germline V gene lookup returns CDR1 SNHLY and CDR2 FYNNEI. This CDR3 has 12 residues.

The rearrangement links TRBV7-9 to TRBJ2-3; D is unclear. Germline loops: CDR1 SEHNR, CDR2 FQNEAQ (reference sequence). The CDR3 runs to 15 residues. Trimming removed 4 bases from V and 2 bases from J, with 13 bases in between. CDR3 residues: CASSSLFSPTDTQYF. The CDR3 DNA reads TGTGCCAGCAGCTCATTGTTCAGTCCCACAGATACGCAGTATTTT. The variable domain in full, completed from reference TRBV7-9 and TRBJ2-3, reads DTGVSQNPRHKITKRGQNVTFRCDPISEHNRLYWYRQTLGQGPEFLTYFQNEAQLEKSRLLSDRFSAERPKGSFSTLEIQRTEQGDSAMYLCASSSLFSPTDTQYFGPGTRLTVL.

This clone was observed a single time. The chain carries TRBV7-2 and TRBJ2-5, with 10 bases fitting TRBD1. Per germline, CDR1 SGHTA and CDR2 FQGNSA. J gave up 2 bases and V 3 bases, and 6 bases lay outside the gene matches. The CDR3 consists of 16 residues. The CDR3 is CASSFQTGGGQETQYF. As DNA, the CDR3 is TGTGCCAGCAGCTTCCAGACAGGGGGCGGACAAGAGACCCAGTACTTC.

The CDR3 spells CASSKTQGGYGYTF. The CDR3 DNA reads TGTGCCAGCAGCAAAACTCAGGGGGGCTATGGCTACACCTTC. The chain is built from TRBV11-3 and TRBJ1-2; 7 nucleotides match TRBD1. The V gene's germline CDR1 is SGHNT and CDR2 YENEEA. CDR3 size: 14 residues. V was pared by 5 bases and J by 4 bases, with 7 bases of the junction left unmatched.

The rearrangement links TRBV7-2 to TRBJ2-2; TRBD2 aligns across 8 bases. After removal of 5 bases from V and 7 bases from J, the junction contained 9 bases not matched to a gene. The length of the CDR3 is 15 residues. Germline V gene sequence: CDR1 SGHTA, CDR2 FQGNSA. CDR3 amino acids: CASSLVSTSGGELFF. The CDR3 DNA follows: TGTGCCAGCAGCCTGGTGTCCACTAGCGGCGGGGAGCTGTTTTTT.

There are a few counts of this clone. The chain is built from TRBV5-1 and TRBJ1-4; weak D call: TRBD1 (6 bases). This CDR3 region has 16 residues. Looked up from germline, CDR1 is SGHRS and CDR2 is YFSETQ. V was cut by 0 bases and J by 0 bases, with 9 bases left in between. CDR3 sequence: CASSLGWTATNEKLFF. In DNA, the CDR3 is TGCGCCAGCAGCTTGGGATGGACAGCAACTAATGAAAAACTGTTTTTT.

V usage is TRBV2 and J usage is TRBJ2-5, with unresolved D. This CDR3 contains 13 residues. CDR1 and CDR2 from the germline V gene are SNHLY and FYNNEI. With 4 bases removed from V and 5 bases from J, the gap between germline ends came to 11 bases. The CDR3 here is CASSGGPGETQYF. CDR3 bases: TGTGCCAGCAGTGGAGGCCCCGGGGAGACCCAGTACTTC.